The 9 T cell receptor beta chains given below trace back to one sample, sequenced in a study of cytomegalovirus exposure and HLA in healthy donors. PCR was performed using 60 Vbeta and 13 Jbeta primers. TCRdb's copy holds only in-frame clones and misses some; the assay was immunoSEQ multiplex PCR. The sample's table shows under 150,000 clones. Source material: PBMCs. All receptors come from a man aged 40-49 years in good health and CMV-seronegative.

The chain recombines TRBV11-3 with TRBJ2-5; 8 bases match TRBD2. CDR1 and CDR2 from the germline V gene are SGHNT and YENEEA. Trimming at V came to 5 bases and at J to 0 bases, leaving 11 bases not matched to a gene. This CDR3 has 17 residues. The CDR3 loop reads CASSPGLVAGYQETQYF. The CDR3 DNA reads TGTGCCAGCAGCCCCGGTTTGGTAGCGGGGTACCAAGAGACCCAGTACTTC. Full variable domain (missing parts from reference TRBV11-3 and TRBJ2-5): EAGVVQSPRYKIIEKKQPVAFWCNPISGHNTLYWYLQNLGQGPELLIRYENEEAVDDSQLPKDRFSAERLKGVDSTLKIQPAELGDSAVYLCASSPGLVAGYQETQYFGPGTRLLVL.

V and J are TRBV2 and TRBJ2-7; a possible D gene is TRBD2 (6 bases). CDR1 and CDR2 from the germline V gene are SNHLY and FYNNEI. Trimming stripped 6 bases from V and 0 bases from J, with 12 bases between. The CDR3 covers 14 residues. CDR3 in amino acids: CASRPADYSYEQYF. The DNA of the CDR3 is TGTGCCAGCAGGCCCGCGGACTACTCCTACGAGCAGTACTTC.

V and J are TRBV5-1 and TRBJ2-1, with 13 bases fitting TRBD2. The ends lost 4 bases at V and 7 bases at J; junction bases unmatched: 14. The CDR3 runs to 18 residues. Germline V gene data show CDR1 as SGHRS and CDR2 as YFSETQ. The CDR3 protein is CASSRTSGGGMGGNEQFF. In nucleotides, the CDR3 is TGCGCCAGCAGCCGGACTAGCGGGGGCGGGATGGGCGGGAATGAGCAGTTCTTC.

This chain links TRBV18 with TRBJ2-7; D might be TRBD1 (5 bases). Trimming shortened V by 0 bases and J by 5 bases, and 14 bases separated the two germline ends. This CDR3 region has 15 residues. Germline CDR1 KGHSH, CDR2 LQKENI. In DNA, the CDR3 is TGTGCCAGCTCACCACCGGGGCTCGGAGAAGACGAGCAGTACTTC. It encodes CASSPPGLGEDEQYF.

The chain joins TRBV5-1 to TRBJ2-1; D is undetermined. Germline V CDR1 and CDR2: SGHRS, YFSETQ. CDR3 length: 14 residues. The V end was cut by 0 bases, the J end by 7 bases, with 11 bases between. The CDR3 loop is CASSLESPRNEQFF. CDR3 nucleotides: TGCGCCAGCAGCTTGGAATCGCCCCGGAATGAGCAGTTCTTC. The full variable domain, completed using reference TRBV5-1 and TRBJ2-1, is KAGVTQTPRYLIKTRGQQVTLSCSPISGHRSVSWYQQTPGQGLQFLFEYFSETQRNKGNFPGRFSGRQFSNSRSEMNVSTLELGDSALYLCASSLESPRNEQFFGPGTRLTVL.

The J gene is TRBJ2-2, the V gene TRBV19; tentatively, D is TRBD2 (6 bases). This CDR3 has 15 residues. CDR1 and CDR2 from the germline V gene are LNHDA and SQIVND (reference sequence). V lost 6 bases, J lost 3 bases, and 14 bases lay in between. This CDR3 reads CASRPAGTDTGELFF. CDR3 DNA sequence: TGTGCCAGTAGGCCCGCGGGGACTGACACCGGGGAGCTGTTTTTT.

V gene TRBV4-2 combines with J gene TRBJ2-1, with 9 bases matching TRBD2. The CDR3 has 13 residues. CDR1 and CDR2 from the germline V gene are LGHNA and YNFKEQ. J lost 12 bases, V lost 10 bases, and 13 bases had no gene match. The CDR3 bases are TGTGCCACCTCGGGACTAGCTGTACACGGGCAGTTCTTC. This translates into CATSGLAVHGQFF.

The rearrangement joins TRBV9 to TRBJ1-1, with D possibly TRBD1 on 6 matching bases. CDR3 size: 13 residues. Germline CDR1 reads SGDLS; CDR2 reads YYNGEE. Trimming took 3 bases from V and 6 from J, leaving 12 bases between them. The CDR3 region has the DNA TGTGCCAGCAGCGCGCAACAGGGCTCTGAAGCTTTCTTT. Translation gives CASSAQQGSEAFF.

The CDR3 loop is CASSAGTENSPLHF. Written as DNA, the CDR3 is TGTGCCAGCAGCGCCGGGACAGAGAATTCACCCCTCCACTTT. The gene calls are TRBV7-9 and TRBJ1-6; 7 bases map to TRBD1. From germline, CDR1 is SEHNR and CDR2 FQNEAQ (reference sequence). J gave up 7 bases and V 5 bases, and 5 bases lay outside the gene matches. This CDR3 comprises 14 residues.